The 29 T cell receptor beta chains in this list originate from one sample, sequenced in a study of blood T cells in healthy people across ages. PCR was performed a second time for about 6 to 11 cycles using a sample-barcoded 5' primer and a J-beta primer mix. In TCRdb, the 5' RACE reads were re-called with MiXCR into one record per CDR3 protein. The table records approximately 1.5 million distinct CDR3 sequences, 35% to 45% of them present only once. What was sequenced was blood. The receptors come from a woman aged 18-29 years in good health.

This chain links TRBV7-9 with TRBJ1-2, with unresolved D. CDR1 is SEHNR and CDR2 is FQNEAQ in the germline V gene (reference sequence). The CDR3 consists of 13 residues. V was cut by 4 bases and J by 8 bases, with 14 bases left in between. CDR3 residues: CASSSEAGPGYTF. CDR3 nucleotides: TGTGCCAGCAGCTCCGAGGCTGGGCCCGGCTACACCTTC.

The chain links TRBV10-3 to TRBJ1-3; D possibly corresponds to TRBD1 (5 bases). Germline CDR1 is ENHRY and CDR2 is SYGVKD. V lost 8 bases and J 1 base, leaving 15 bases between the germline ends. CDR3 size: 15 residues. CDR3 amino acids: CAIAATGGSGNTIYF. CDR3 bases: TGTGCCATCGCGGCCACAGGTGGTTCTGGAAACACCATATATTTT.

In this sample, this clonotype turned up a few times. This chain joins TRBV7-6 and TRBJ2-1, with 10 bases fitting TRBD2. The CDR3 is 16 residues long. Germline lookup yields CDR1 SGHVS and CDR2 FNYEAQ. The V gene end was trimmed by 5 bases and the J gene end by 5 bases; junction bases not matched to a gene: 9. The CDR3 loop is CASSRASGRYDNEQFF. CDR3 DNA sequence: TGTGCCAGCAGCAGAGCTAGCGGGAGATATGACAATGAGCAGTTCTTC.

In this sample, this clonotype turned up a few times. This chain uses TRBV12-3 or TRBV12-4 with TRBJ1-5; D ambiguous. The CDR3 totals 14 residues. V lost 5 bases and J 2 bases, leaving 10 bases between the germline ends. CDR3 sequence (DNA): TGTGCCAGCAGTCCTCGACTGGGCAATCAGCCCCAGCATTTT. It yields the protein CASSPRLGNQPQHF.

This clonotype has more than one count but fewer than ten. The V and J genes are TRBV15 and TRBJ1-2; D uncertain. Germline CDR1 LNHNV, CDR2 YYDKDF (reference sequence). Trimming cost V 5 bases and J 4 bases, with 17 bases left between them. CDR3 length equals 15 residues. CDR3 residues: CATSEERGFLYGYTF. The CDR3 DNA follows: TGTGCCACCAGCGAAGAGCGAGGTTTTCTCTATGGCTACACCTTC.

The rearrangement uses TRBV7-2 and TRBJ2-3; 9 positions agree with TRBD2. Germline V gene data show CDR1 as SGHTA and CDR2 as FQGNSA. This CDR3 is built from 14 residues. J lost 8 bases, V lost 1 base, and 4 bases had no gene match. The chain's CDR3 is CASSLGAREGTQYF. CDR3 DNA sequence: TGTGCCAGCAGCTTAGGTGCGCGGGAGGGTACGCAGTATTTT.

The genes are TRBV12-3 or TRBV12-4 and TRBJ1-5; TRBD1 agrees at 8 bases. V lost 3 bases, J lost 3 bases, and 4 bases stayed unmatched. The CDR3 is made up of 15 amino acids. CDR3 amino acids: CASSFRQGNNQPQHF. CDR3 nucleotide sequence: TGTGCCAGCAGTTTCCGACAGGGGAACAATCAGCCCCAGCATTTT.

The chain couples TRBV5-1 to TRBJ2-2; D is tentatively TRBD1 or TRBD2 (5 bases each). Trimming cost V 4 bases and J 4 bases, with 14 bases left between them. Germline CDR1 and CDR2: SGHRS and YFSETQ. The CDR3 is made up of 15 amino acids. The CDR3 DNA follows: TGCGCCAGCAGCCCTACTCCCGGGGCCACCGGGGAGCTGTTTTTT. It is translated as CASSPTPGATGELFF.

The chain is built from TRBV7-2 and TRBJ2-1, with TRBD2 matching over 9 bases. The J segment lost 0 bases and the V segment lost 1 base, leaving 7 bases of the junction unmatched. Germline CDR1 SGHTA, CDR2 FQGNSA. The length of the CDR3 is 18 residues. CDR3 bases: TGTGCCAGCAGCTTAGGAAGGACTAGCGAAAGCTCCTACAATGAGCAGTTCTTC. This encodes CASSLGRTSESSYNEQFF.

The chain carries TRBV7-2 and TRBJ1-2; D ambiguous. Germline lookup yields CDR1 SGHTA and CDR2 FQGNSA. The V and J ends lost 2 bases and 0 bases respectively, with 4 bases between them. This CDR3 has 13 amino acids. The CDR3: CASSLPTNYGYTF. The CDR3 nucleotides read TGTGCCAGCAGCTTACCAACTAACTATGGCTACACCTTC.

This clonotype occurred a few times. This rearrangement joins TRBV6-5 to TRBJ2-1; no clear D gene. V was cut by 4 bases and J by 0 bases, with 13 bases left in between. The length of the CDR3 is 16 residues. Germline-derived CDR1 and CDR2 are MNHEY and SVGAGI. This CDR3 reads CASSSISWSSYNEQFF. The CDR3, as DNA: TGTGCCAGCAGTTCCATTAGTTGGAGCTCCTACAATGAGCAGTTCTTC.

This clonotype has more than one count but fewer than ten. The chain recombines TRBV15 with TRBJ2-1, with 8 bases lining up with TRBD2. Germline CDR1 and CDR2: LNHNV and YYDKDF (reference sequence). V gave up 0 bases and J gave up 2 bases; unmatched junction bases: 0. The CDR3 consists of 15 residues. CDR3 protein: CATSRDSGTYNEQFF. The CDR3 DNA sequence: TGTGCCACCAGCAGAGATAGCGGGACCTACAATGAGCAGTTCTTC.

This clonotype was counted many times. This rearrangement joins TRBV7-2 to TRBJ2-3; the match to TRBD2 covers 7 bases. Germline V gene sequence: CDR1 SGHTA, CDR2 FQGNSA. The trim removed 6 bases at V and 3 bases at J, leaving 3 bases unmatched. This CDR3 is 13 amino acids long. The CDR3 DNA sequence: TGTGCCAGCAGTAGGGGAGGGACAGATACGCAGTATTTT. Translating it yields CASSRGGTDTQYF.

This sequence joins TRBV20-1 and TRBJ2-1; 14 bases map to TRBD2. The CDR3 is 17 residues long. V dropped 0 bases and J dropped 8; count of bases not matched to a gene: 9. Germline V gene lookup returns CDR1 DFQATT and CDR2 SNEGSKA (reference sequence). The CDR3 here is CSAREASGTSGSYEQFF. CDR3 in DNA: TGCAGTGCTAGAGAGGCCTCCGGGACTAGCGGGAGTTATGAGCAGTTCTTC.

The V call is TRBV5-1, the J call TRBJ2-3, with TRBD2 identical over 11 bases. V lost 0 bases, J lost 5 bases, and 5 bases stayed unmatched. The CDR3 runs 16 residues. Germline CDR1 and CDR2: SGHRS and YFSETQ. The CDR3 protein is CASSLVAGGPQDTQYF. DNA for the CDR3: TGCGCCAGCAGCTTGGTAGCGGGGGGGCCGCAAGATACGCAGTATTTT. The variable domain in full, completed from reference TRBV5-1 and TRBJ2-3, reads KAGVTQTPRYLIKTRGQQVTLSCSPISGHRSVSWYQQTPGQGLQFLFEYFSETQRNKGNFPGRFSGRQFSNSRSEMNVSTLELGDSALYLCASSLVAGGPQDTQYFGPGTRLTVL.

The CDR3 is CASRGQGINEKLFF. Written as DNA, the CDR3 is TGTGCCAGCAGGGGACAGGGAATAAATGAAAAACTGTTTTTT. The chain combines TRBV2 with TRBJ1-4; the match to TRBD1 covers 9 bases. Per the germline V gene, CDR1 is SNHLY and CDR2 is FYNNEI. The CDR3 extends over 14 amino acids. V lost 6 bases, J lost 5 bases, and 4 bases stayed unmatched.

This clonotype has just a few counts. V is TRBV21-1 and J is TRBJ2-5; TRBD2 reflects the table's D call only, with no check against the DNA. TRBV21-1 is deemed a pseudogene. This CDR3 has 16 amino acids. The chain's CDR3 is CASSKGGGINQETQYF. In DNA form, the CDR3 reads TGTGCCAGCAGCAAAGGCGGCGGGATAAACCAAGAGACCCAGTACTTC.

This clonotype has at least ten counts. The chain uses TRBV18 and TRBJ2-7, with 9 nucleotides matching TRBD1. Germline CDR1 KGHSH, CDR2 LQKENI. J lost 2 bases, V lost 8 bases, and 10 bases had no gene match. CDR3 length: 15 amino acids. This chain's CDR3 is CASSPGQGGTYEQYF. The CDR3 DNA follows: TGTGCCAGCAGCCCGGGACAGGGTGGAACCTACGAGCAGTACTTC.

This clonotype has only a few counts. In nucleotides, the CDR3 is TGCGCCAGCAGCCAAGATCTTTTTGGCTACACCTTC. Residues: CASSQDLFGYTF. The rearrangement joins TRBV4-1 to TRBJ1-2; D gene uncertain. The CDR3 contains 12 residues. The germline CDR1 and CDR2 sequences are MGHRA and YSYEKL. The V gene lost 0 bases and the J gene lost 7 bases, with 6 bases spanning the gap.

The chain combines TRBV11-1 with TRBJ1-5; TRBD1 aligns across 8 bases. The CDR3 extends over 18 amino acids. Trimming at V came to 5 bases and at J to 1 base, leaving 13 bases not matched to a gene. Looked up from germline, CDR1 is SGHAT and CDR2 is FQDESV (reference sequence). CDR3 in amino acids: CASSKGRGRWLSNQPQHF. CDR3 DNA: TGTGCCAGCAGCAAGGGCAGGGGGCGGTGGTTGAGCAATCAGCCCCAGCATTTT. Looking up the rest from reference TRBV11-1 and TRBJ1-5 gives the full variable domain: EAEVAQSPRYKITEKSQAVAFWCDPISGHATLYWYRQILGQGPELLVQFQDESVVDDSQLPKDRFSAERLKGVDSTLKIQPAELGDSAMYLCASSKGRGRWLSNQPQHFGDGTRLSIL.

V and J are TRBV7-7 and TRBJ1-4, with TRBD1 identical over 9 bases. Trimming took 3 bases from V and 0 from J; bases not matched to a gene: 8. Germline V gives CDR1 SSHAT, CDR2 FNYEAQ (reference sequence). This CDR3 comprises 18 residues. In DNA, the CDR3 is TGTGCCAGCAGCTTTTGGACAGGGGAGCTTGCAACTAATGAAAAACTGTTTTTT. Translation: CASSFWTGELATNEKLFF.

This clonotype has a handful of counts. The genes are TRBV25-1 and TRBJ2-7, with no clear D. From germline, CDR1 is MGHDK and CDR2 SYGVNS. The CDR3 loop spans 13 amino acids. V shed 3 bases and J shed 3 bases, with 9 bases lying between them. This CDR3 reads CASSDPSRYEQYF. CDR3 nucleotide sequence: TGTGCCAGCAGTGACCCGAGCCGCTACGAGCAGTACTTC.

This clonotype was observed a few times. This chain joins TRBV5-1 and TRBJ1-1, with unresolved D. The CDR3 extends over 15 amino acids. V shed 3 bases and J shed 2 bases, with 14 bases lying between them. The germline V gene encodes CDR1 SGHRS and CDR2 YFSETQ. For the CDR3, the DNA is TGCGCCAGCAGCTCGGACCGCACCATTAACACTGAAGCTTTCTTT. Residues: CASSSDRTINTEAFF.

CDR3 protein: CASSTDPQGTAGELFF. The DNA of the CDR3 is TGCGCCAGCAGCACCGACCCCCAGGGGACAGCAGGGGAGCTGTTTTTT. The chain carries TRBV5-1 and TRBJ2-2; 7 bases align to TRBD1. Germline V gene data show CDR1 as SGHRS and CDR2 as YFSETQ. The CDR3 sequence is 16 residues long. The trim removed 4 bases at V and 8 bases at J, leaving 14 bases unmatched.

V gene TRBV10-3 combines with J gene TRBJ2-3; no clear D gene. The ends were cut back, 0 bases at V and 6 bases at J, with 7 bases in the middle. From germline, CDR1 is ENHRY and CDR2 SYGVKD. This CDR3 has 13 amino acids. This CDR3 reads CAISESISDTQYF. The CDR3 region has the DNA TGTGCCATCAGTGAGTCGATAAGTGATACGCAGTATTTT.

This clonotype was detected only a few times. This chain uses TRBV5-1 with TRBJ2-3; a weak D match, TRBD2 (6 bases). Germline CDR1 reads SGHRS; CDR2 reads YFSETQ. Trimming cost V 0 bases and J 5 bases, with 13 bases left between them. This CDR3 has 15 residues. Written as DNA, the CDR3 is TGCGCCAGCAGCTTGGATGCGGGGCGGGGAGATACGCAGTATTTT. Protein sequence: CASSLDAGRGDTQYF.

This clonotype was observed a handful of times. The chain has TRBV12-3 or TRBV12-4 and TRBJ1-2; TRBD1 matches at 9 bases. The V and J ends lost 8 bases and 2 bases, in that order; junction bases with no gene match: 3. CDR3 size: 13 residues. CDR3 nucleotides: TGTGCCAGCGGGACAGGGCCCAACTATGGCTACACCTTC. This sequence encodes CASGTGPNYGYTF.

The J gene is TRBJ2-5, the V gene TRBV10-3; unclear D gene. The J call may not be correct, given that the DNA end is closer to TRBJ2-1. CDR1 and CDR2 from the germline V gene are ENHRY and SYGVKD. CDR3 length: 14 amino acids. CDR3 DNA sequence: TGTGCCATCAGTGATAGAGTCAGCCAAGAGACCCAGTTCTTC. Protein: CAISDRVSQETQFF.

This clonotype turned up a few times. CDR3 sequence (DNA): TGTGCCAGCACCAGGAGGACCCTTCCGGGATCGCAGTATTTT. Its protein product is CASTRRTLPGSQYF. V usage is TRBV28 and J usage is TRBJ2-3; D might be TRBD2 (5 bases). Germline values: CDR1 MDHEN, CDR2 SYDVKM. Trimming removed 7 bases at V and 10 bases at J, with 21 bases between. This CDR3 contains 14 residues. Together with reference TRBV28 and TRBJ2-3, the CDR3 gives the full variable domain: DVKVTQSSRYLVKRTGEKVFLECVQDMDHENMFWYRQDPGLGLRLIYFSYDVKMKEKGDIPEGYSVSREKKERFSLILESASTNQTSMYLCASTRRTLPGSQYFGPGTRLTVL.